This T cell receptor (beta chain) was recorded in a study of neurological immune-mediated disorders. Regarding the study as a whole: HTLV-1-associated myelopathy displayed the greatest TCR clonal expansion, and multiple sclerosis exhibited the smallest, lower than that of healthy controls.

This clonotype was seen repeatedly, ten times or more. Its antigen is unknown. As for the cDNA, it was generated by 5'RACE with 10-nucleotide random UMIs. From 15-18 subjects, every sequencing run obtained over 160 million TCR-beta sequences. A single record per CDR3 protein comes from TCRdb applying MiXCR to the 5' RACE reads. This sample has more than 30,000 distinct CDR3 sequences, with about 4.8% found just once. PBMCs stored at -80 C, 2 million in total, were the source of the unsorted libraries. Germline CDR1 reads MNHEY; CDR2 reads SMNVEV (reference sequence). V gave up 2 bases and J gave up 5 bases, with 9 bases separating them. The CDR3 is made up of 14 amino acids.

This receptor was obtained from a man between 18 and 29 years old in good health. The gene calls are TRBV27 and TRBJ1-4, with D perhaps matching TRBD1 (6 bases). The source material was PBMCs. The DNA for the CDR3 is TGTGCCAGCAGTTTAATGGGGGCGAATGAAAAACTGTTTTTT. Residues: CASSLMGANEKLFF.